This record looks at one T cell receptor beta chain sequence and its context. The data derive from a study of blood T cell repertoires in COVID-19. Study-level information: COVID-19 samples collected from the United States, Italy and Spain covered acute and convalescent phases. PBMCs, B-cell-depleted T cells, or T cells provided the cDNA or gDNA that made up the material.

Produced via immunoSEQ multiplex PCR; TCRdb's table is partial and in-frame only. The sample carries 470,000 or so clones, around 89% recorded once. Germline loops: CDR1 MNHEY, CDR2 SVGAGI. CDR3 size: 14 residues. V dropped 0 bases and J dropped 0 bases, with 4 bases sitting between them. The chain links TRBV6-5 to TRBJ2-3; no definite D call. This sequence was found in a young woman with acute or convalescent COVID-19. Sequenced: peripheral blood. CDR3 residues: CASSYSSSTDTQYF. In DNA, the CDR3 is TGTGCCAGCAGTTACTCGTCTAGCACAGATACGCAGTATTTT.